A selection of T cell receptor beta chains follows, all from one sample in a study of OX40 agonist ivuxolimab in advanced cancers. Sequenced by immunoSEQ multiplex PCR; TCRdb stores in-frame clones only, minus some. The sample yields tens of thousands of clones, 65% to 85% seen once. Sequencing was performed on CD4+ or CD8+ T cells sorted from blood, taken in a trial of the OX40 agonist ivuxolimab. The receptors stem from an adult with an advanced solid tumor such as melanoma, head and neck, liver or kidney cancer. Each CDR3 is given with its conserved first and last residue. A D gene is named only where the DNA matches it firmly. Clone size is stated in some rows and not others, as once, few, many or a class when expanded.

D	size	V	J	DNA	CDR3
TRBD2	NA	TRBV7-2	TRBJ2-2	TGTGCCAGCAGCCCATCCCCTAGCGGGGGGGCGGCCGGGGAGCTGTTTTTT	CASSPSPSGGAAGELFF
NA	NA	TRBV5-5	TRBJ1-1	TGTGCCAGCAGCTTGGCTAGGGCTCGGGGAACTGAAGCTTTCTTT	CASSLARARGTEAFF
NA	NA	TRBV11-2	TRBJ2-5	TGTGCCAGCATATCAGCGTACCAAGAGACCCAGTACTTC	CASISAYQETQYF
TRBD1	NA	TRBV7-9	TRBJ1-5	TGTGCCAGCAGTATGACAGGGGGCGCCTTAGGGCCCCAGCATTTT	CASSMTGGALGPQHF
NA	NA	TRBV30	TRBJ1-1	TGTGCCTTGATGACTGCGAACACTGAAGCTTTCTTT	CALMTANTEAFF
TRBD1	few	TRBV7-2	TRBJ1-3	TGTGCCAGCAGCTTCCGGACAGGGGGTAGAAACACCATATATTTT	CASSFRTGGRNTIYF
NA	NA	TRBV14	TRBJ1-6	TGTGCCAGCAGCCTCCCAGGGAATTCACCCCTCCACTTT	CASSLPGNSPLHF
NA	NA	TRBV28	TRBJ1-5	TGTGCCAGCAGCTCGGACGGCTATCAGCCCCAGCATTTT	CASSSDGYQPQHF
TRBD1	NA	TRBV18	TRBJ2-7	TGTGCCAGCTCACCCCCCAGGGACAGGGGATACGAGCAGTACTTC	CASSPPRDRGYEQYF
TRBD1	NA	TRBV5-4	TRBJ2-5	TGTGCCAGCACCCTTCGGACAGGGGGCATAGTAGAGACCCAGTACTTC	CASTLRTGGIVETQYF
NA	NA	TRBV14	TRBJ2-1	TGTGCCAGCAGCCAAGGACGGGCAGGGTTAAATGAGCAGTTCTTC	CASSQGRAGLNEQFF
NA	NA	TRBV4-1	TRBJ1-1	TGCGCCAGCAGCCCAGTTCCGAACACTGAAGCTTTCTTT	CASSPVPNTEAFF
NA	NA	TRBV5-4	TRBJ2-1	TGTGCCAGCAGCTTGCCGAGTGGGCTAGTCTCCTACAATGAGCAGTTCTTC	CASSLPSGLVSYNEQFF
TRBD2	NA	TRBV6-6	TRBJ2-1	TGTGCCAGCAGTTCTAGCGGCCCATACAATGAGCAGTTCTTC	CASSSSGPYNEQFF
TRBD2	NA	TRBV13	TRBJ2-7	TGTGCCAGCAGCTTAGAAGCGGGAGGGTACGAGCAGTACTTC	CASSLEAGGYEQYF
TRBD2	NA	TRBV28	TRBJ2-3	TGTGCCAGCAGTTTAGGACTACTAGCGGGGGGCACAGATACGCAGTATTTT	CASSLGLLAGGTDTQYF
NA	NA	TRBV7-2	TRBJ2-1	TGTGCCAGCAGCTTAGATAGAGACAATGAGCAGTTCTTC	CASSLDRDNEQFF
NA	NA	TRBV11-2	TRBJ2-7	TGTGCCAGCAGCCCCCGACAGAGCTACGAGCAGTACTTC	CASSPRQSYEQYF
TRBD2	NA	TRBV29-1	TRBJ2-5	TGCAGCGTTGAAGGACTAGCGGGAGCCCAAGAGACCCAGTACTTC	CSVEGLAGAQETQYF
NA	NA	TRBV6-6	TRBJ2-7	TGTGCCAGCAGTTACAAGGTCGGCGGATCCTACGAGCAGTACTTC	CASSYKVGGSYEQYF
TRBD2	NA	TRBV2	TRBJ2-3	TGTGCCAGCGGGGGGACTAGCGGGAGGGGTGATACGCAGTATTTT	CASGGTSGRGDTQYF
TRBD1	NA	TRBV11-2	TRBJ2-7	TGTGCCAGCAGGCCCCCGACAGGGGACCTCTCCTACGAGCAGTACTTC	CASRPPTGDLSYEQYF
TRBD1	NA	TRBV5-1	TRBJ2-5	TGCGCCAGCAGCAAAGGGGACAGGGAAGGGCAGACCCAGTACTTC	CASSKGDREGQTQYF
NA	NA	TRBV7-9	TRBJ2-1	TGTGCCAGCAGCCGAGGTAGCTCCTACAATGAGCAGTTCTTC	CASSRGSSYNEQFF
NA	NA	TRBV19	TRBJ2-7	TGTGCCAGTAGTATCAATGACGAGCAGTACTTC	CASSINDEQYF
TRBD1	NA	TRBV5-4	TRBJ1-5	TGTGCCAGCAGCTTGGGTGGGACAGAGTATCAGCCCCAGCATTTT	CASSLGGTEYQPQHF
TRBD1	NA	TRBV10-1	TRBJ2-2	TGCGCCAGCATCGCCGGGACAGGGGTCCCCCTAAACACCGGGGAGCTGTTTTTT	CASIAGTGVPLNTGELFF
NA	NA	TRBV27	TRBJ2-1	TGTGCCAGCAGTTACCAGGGTTCCTACAATGAGCAGTTCTTC	CASSYQGSYNEQFF
NA	NA	TRBV27	TRBJ1-1	TGTGCCAGCAGTCGTCGGGGTGCGGACACTGAAGCTTTCTTT	CASSRRGADTEAFF
TRBD1	once	TRBV2	TRBJ2-2	TGTGCCAGCGGGACAGGGAACACCGGGGAGCTGTTTTTT	CASGTGNTGELFF
TRBD2	NA	TRBV5-1	TRBJ2-1	TGCGCCAGCACGGGGGGTTACAATGAGCAGTTCTTC	CASTGGYNEQFF
NA	NA	TRBV5-1	TRBJ2-7	TGCGCCAGCAGCACGGACGGCTACGAGCAGTACTTC	CASSTDGYEQYF
NA	NA	TRBV27	TRBJ1-5	TGTGCCAGCAGTTTCCTAGGGATCAATCAGCCCCAGCATTTT	CASSFLGINQPQHF
TRBD1	NA	TRBV27	TRBJ1-3	TGTGCCAGCAGTCCCTGGTTCGACAGGGCTGGAAACACCATATATTTT	CASSPWFDRAGNTIYF
NA	NA	TRBV19	TRBJ2-7	TGTGCCAGTACTCAGTCGACCGGCTCCTACGAGCAGTACTTC	CASTQSTGSYEQYF
TRBD2	NA	TRBV28	TRBJ2-2	TGTGCCAGCAGGCCGGGGGGGCGTGGCGGGGAGCTGTTTTTT	CASRPGGRGGELFF
TRBD2	NA	TRBV6-1	TRBJ2-5	TGTGCCAGCAGTATGGGACTAGCGGGAGCGGGGACCCAGTACTTC	CASSMGLAGAGTQYF
NA	NA	TRBV28	TRBJ2-7	TGTGCCAGCAGCTTTGACAGGACCTACGAGCAGTACTTC	CASSFDRTYEQYF
NA	NA	TRBV7-9	TRBJ2-1	TGTGCCAGCAGCCGTACCGTTAGGGATGAGCAGTTCTTC	CASSRTVRDEQFF
NA	NA	TRBV19	TRBJ2-7	TGTGCCAGTAGTATCCCCCCATCGAGGGGGGACTACGAGCAGTACTTC	CASSIPPSRGDYEQYF
TRBD1	NA	TRBV30	TRBJ1-1	TGTGCCTGGGCAGGGGGCTGGGGCACTGAAGCTTTCTTT	CAWAGGWGTEAFF
NA	NA	TRBV23-1	TRBJ2-5	TGCGCCAGCAGTCATCGACAGGCCTGCCAAGAGACCCAGTACTTC	CASSHRQACQETQYF
TRBD1	NA	TRBV5-5	TRBJ2-1	TGTGCCAGCAGTTCAACAGGGGGCAGGGACAATGAGCAGTTCTTC	CASSSTGGRDNEQFF
TRBD1	NA	TRBV7-2	TRBJ1-2	TGTGCCAGCAGCAGAAACAGGGGAGCGAACTATGGCTACACCTTC	CASSRNRGANYGYTF
TRBD1	NA	TRBV27	TRBJ2-7	TGTGCCAGCAGTTTAGTGGACAGGGATGGCGAGCAGTACTTC	CASSLVDRDGEQYF
NA	NA	TRBV11-2	TRBJ2-7	TGTGCCAGCAGCTTCGACAGGCCTTCGCCCTACGAGCAGTACTTC	CASSFDRPSPYEQYF